The rows below give T cell receptor beta chains drawn from one sample of a study of T cells in Graves' hyperthyroidism and ophthalmopathy. TCRdb called the multiplex PCR reads again in MiXCR, with one record for every CDR3 protein. Of 400,000 to 600,000 distinct CDR3 sequences listed, less than 25% are singletons. Sequencing used blood. These receptors were collected from a man younger than 30 with Graves' hyperthyroidism. Both conserved end residues are part of each CDR3. The D gene is left open where the match is weak. Only part of the rows carry a size: once, few, many, or a class if the clone is expanded.

cdr3_aa: CSARTGAFEAFF
cdr3_nt: TGCAGTGCTAGAACGGGAGCGTTCGAAGCTTTCTTT
clone_size: many
d_call: .
j_call: TRBJ1-1
v_call: TRBV20-1

cdr3_aa: CASAPGQLAIYF
cdr3_nt: TGTGCCAGCGCACCGGGACAGCTCGCCATATATTTT
clone_size: many
d_call: TRBD1
j_call: TRBJ1-3
v_call: TRBV12-3/TRBV12-4

cdr3_aa: CATSEAGGLPQHF
cdr3_nt: TGTGCCACCAGTGAGGCAGGGGGGTTACCCCAGCATTTT
clone_size: many
d_call: TRBD1
j_call: TRBJ1-5
v_call: TRBV15

cdr3_aa: CASGTGRGTEAFF
cdr3_nt: TGTGCCAGCGGGACAGGGCGGGGGACTGAAGCTTTCTTT
clone_size: .
d_call: TRBD1
j_call: TRBJ1-1
v_call: TRBV6-4

cdr3_aa: CASSASGGRETQYF
cdr3_nt: TGTGCCAGCAGTGCATCTGGGGGGCGAGAGACCCAGTACTTC
clone_size: many
d_call: .
j_call: TRBJ2-5
v_call: TRBV12-3/TRBV12-4

cdr3_aa: CASSMGQDAYEQYF
cdr3_nt: TGTGCCAGTAGTATGGGGCAGGACGCCTACGAGCAGTACTTC
clone_size: many
d_call: .
j_call: TRBJ2-7
v_call: TRBV19

cdr3_aa: CASSLKDTEQYF
cdr3_nt: TGTGCCAGCAGCTTAAAGGACACAGAGCAGTACTTC
clone_size: few
d_call: .
j_call: TRBJ2-7
v_call: TRBV7-9

cdr3_aa: CASSPLAGGGTEAFF
cdr3_nt: TGTGCCAGCAGTCCCCTTGCCGGCGGAGGCACTGAAGCTTTCTTT
clone_size: .
d_call: .
j_call: TRBJ1-1
v_call: TRBV12-3/TRBV12-4

cdr3_aa: CASSLEAGGEAFF
cdr3_nt: TGTGCCAGCAGCTTAGAGGCAGGGGGTGAAGCTTTCTTT
clone_size: many
d_call: TRBD1
j_call: TRBJ1-1
v_call: TRBV7-6

cdr3_aa: CASSLSQQRLRYEQYF
cdr3_nt: TGTGCCAGCAGTCTCTCCCAACAGAGACTCCGCTACGAGCAGTACTTC
clone_size: once
d_call: .
j_call: TRBJ2-7
v_call: TRBV12-3/TRBV12-4

cdr3_aa: CSARDSGGGEQYF
cdr3_nt: TGCAGTGCTAGAGATAGCGGGGGAGGCGAGCAGTACTTC
clone_size: many
d_call: TRBD2
j_call: TRBJ2-7
v_call: TRBV20-1

cdr3_aa: CASHTRLQETQYF
cdr3_nt: TGTGCCAGCCACACCCGACTCCAAGAGACCCAGTACTTC
clone_size: many
d_call: .
j_call: TRBJ2-5
v_call: TRBV6-5

cdr3_aa: CASSSTGTSNTEAFF
cdr3_nt: TGCGCCAGCAGCTCCACCGGGACATCGAACACTGAAGCTTTCTTT
clone_size: many
d_call: .
j_call: TRBJ1-1
v_call: TRBV5-1

cdr3_aa: CASSPPEQGNQPQHF
cdr3_nt: TGTGCCAGCAGCCCCCCCGAGCAGGGCAATCAGCCCCAGCATTTT
clone_size: many
d_call: .
j_call: TRBJ1-5
v_call: TRBV6-1

cdr3_aa: CASRRTGASSVHQPQHF
cdr3_nt: TGTGCCAGCAGGCGGACAGGGGCCAGTTCCGTTCACCAGCCCCAGCATTTT
clone_size: many
d_call: TRBD1
j_call: TRBJ1-5
v_call: TRBV28

cdr3_aa: CASSPPAGAYEQYF
cdr3_nt: TGTGCCAGCAGCCCTCCGGCGGGCGCCTACGAGCAGTACTTC
clone_size: .
d_call: .
j_call: TRBJ2-7
v_call: TRBV7-9

cdr3_aa: CASSLDYAQETQYF
cdr3_nt: TGTGCCAGCAGCTTAGACTACGCGCAAGAGACCCAGTACTTC
clone_size: .
d_call: .
j_call: TRBJ2-5
v_call: TRBV11-2

cdr3_aa: CSALRGAPSGANVLTF
cdr3_nt: TGCAGTGCTCTCAGGGGCGCACCCTCTGGGGCCAACGTCCTGACTTTC
clone_size: .
d_call: .
j_call: TRBJ2-6
v_call: TRBV20-1

cdr3_aa: CASSLSLEETQYF
cdr3_nt: TGCGCCAGCAGCTTGTCTCTAGAAGAGACCCAGTACTTC
clone_size: many
d_call: .
j_call: TRBJ2-5
v_call: TRBV5-1

cdr3_aa: CSVDSPGNTIYF
cdr3_nt: TGCAGCGTAGACAGTCCTGGAAACACCATATATTTT
clone_size: many
d_call: .
j_call: TRBJ1-3
v_call: TRBV29-1

cdr3_aa: CASRTGGIDGYTF
cdr3_nt: TGTGCCAGCAGAACAGGGGGAATCGATGGCTACACCTTC
clone_size: few
d_call: TRBD1
j_call: TRBJ1-2
v_call: TRBV3-1

cdr3_aa: CASSLAIGQPQHF
cdr3_nt: TGTGCCAGCAGCTTAGCGATCGGACAGCCCCAGCATTTT
clone_size: many
d_call: .
j_call: TRBJ1-5
v_call: TRBV7-2

cdr3_aa: CASSLVPGANIQYF
cdr3_nt: TGTGCCAGCAGCTTAGTGCCAGGGGCAAACATTCAGTACTTC
clone_size: many
d_call: .
j_call: TRBJ2-4
v_call: TRBV7-2

cdr3_aa: CASSPDLGLGELFF
cdr3_nt: TGTGCCAGCAGTCCGGATTTAGGTCTTGGGGAGCTGTTTTTT
clone_size: many
d_call: .
j_call: TRBJ2-2
v_call: TRBV28

cdr3_aa: CATSTERWDEQYF
cdr3_nt: TGTGCCACCAGCACCGAAAGGTGGGACGAGCAGTACTTC
clone_size: many
d_call: .
j_call: TRBJ2-7
v_call: TRBV15

cdr3_aa: CASGGNNSPLHF
cdr3_nt: TGTGCCAGCGGCGGAAATAATTCACCCCTCCACTTT
clone_size: .
d_call: .
j_call: TRBJ1-6
v_call: TRBV6-1

cdr3_aa: CASTIGRGNQPQHF
cdr3_nt: TGTGCCAGTACCATCGGTAGGGGTAATCAGCCCCAGCATTTT
clone_size: many
d_call: .
j_call: TRBJ1-5
v_call: TRBV19

cdr3_aa: CASSLTEIVMNTEAFF
cdr3_nt: TGTGCCAGCAGTTTAACAGAGATCGTAATGAACACTGAAGCTTTCTTT
clone_size: few
d_call: .
j_call: TRBJ1-1
v_call: TRBV27

cdr3_aa: CASSEIPPSGANTGELFF
cdr3_nt: TGTGCCAGCAGTGAGATTCCCCCTAGCGGGGCGAACACCGGGGAGCTGTTTTTT
clone_size: many
d_call: TRBD2
j_call: TRBJ2-2
v_call: TRBV6-1

cdr3_aa: CASSPSGRTTYGYTF
cdr3_nt: TGTGCCAGTAGTCCGTCGGGACGGACTACTTATGGCTACACCTTC
clone_size: many
d_call: .
j_call: TRBJ1-2
v_call: TRBV19

cdr3_aa: CASSFIPHPNTEAFF
cdr3_nt: TGCGCCAGCAGCTTTATCCCCCATCCGAACACTGAAGCTTTCTTT
clone_size: once
d_call: .
j_call: TRBJ1-1
v_call: TRBV5-1

cdr3_aa: CASSGQQKGYGYTF
cdr3_nt: TGTGCCAGCAGCGGACAGCAGAAGGGCTATGGCTACACCTTC
clone_size: few
d_call: .
j_call: TRBJ1-2
v_call: TRBV6-1

cdr3_aa: CSARKRWTSGADEQYF
cdr3_nt: TGCAGTGCTAGAAAACGATGGACTAGCGGGGCCGACGAGCAGTACTTC
clone_size: many
d_call: TRBD2
j_call: TRBJ2-7
v_call: TRBV20-1

cdr3_aa: CASSMFAGGRETQYF
cdr3_nt: TGTGCCAGTAGTATGTTCGCAGGGGGGCGGGAGACCCAGTACTTC
clone_size: few
d_call: .
j_call: TRBJ2-5
v_call: TRBV19

cdr3_aa: CASSEANANYGYTF
cdr3_nt: TGTGCCAGCAGTGAAGCAAATGCTAACTATGGCTACACCTTC
clone_size: few
d_call: .
j_call: TRBJ1-2
v_call: TRBV2

cdr3_aa: CASSPGPLLGYTF
cdr3_nt: TGTGCCAGCAGCCCGGGACCCCTACTTGGCTACACCTTC
clone_size: many
d_call: .
j_call: TRBJ1-2
v_call: TRBV7-8

cdr3_aa: CSARIRETQYF
cdr3_nt: TGCAGTGCTAGAATCCGAGAGACCCAGTACTTC
clone_size: few
d_call: .
j_call: TRBJ2-5
v_call: TRBV20-1

cdr3_aa: CATSRAPSGGLQGETQYF
cdr3_nt: TGTGCCACCAGCAGGGCTCCTAGCGGGGGCCTCCAGGGAGAGACCCAGTACTTC
clone_size: many
d_call: TRBD2
j_call: TRBJ2-5
v_call: TRBV15

cdr3_aa: CASSFGGTTDTQYF
cdr3_nt: TGTGCCAGCAGTTTTGGTGGTACCACAGATACGCAGTATTTT
clone_size: .
d_call: .
j_call: TRBJ2-3
v_call: TRBV5-6

cdr3_aa: CSAFDRGPTEAFF
cdr3_nt: TGCAGTGCCTTCGACAGGGGGCCCACTGAAGCTTTCTTT
clone_size: many
d_call: TRBD1
j_call: TRBJ1-1
v_call: TRBV20-1

cdr3_aa: CASSLSSSGDTYEQYF
cdr3_nt: TGTGCCAGCAGTTTATCGTCTAGCGGGGATACCTACGAGCAGTACTTC
clone_size: .
d_call: TRBD2
j_call: TRBJ2-7
v_call: TRBV27

cdr3_aa: CAARDRAAGANVLTF
cdr3_nt: TGTGCCGCGCGGGACAGGGCGGCTGGGGCCAACGTCCTGACTTTC
clone_size: many
d_call: TRBD1
j_call: TRBJ2-6
v_call: TRBV15

cdr3_aa: CSGRGHMNTEAFF
cdr3_nt: TGCAGTGGTAGGGGCCACATGAACACTGAAGCTTTCTTT
clone_size: few
d_call: .
j_call: TRBJ1-1
v_call: TRBV20-1

cdr3_aa: CASSLEHRYGYTF
cdr3_nt: TGTGCCAGCAGTTTAGAACACAGATATGGCTACACCTTC
clone_size: .
d_call: .
j_call: TRBJ1-2
v_call: TRBV12-3/TRBV12-4

cdr3_aa: CASTQGRFGEAFF
cdr3_nt: TGTGCCAGCACCCAGGGGCGGTTTGGTGAAGCTTTCTTT
clone_size: many
d_call: .
j_call: TRBJ1-1
v_call: TRBV28